This is a list of T cell receptor beta chains from one sample in a study of CD8 T cells in Susac syndrome. Via MiXCR, TCRdb re-called the immunoSEQ multiplex PCR reads, giving one row per CDR3 protein. The data contain 130,000 to 150,000 distinct CDR3 sequences, 90% to 97% of them seen just once; the ten biggest clones take up 0.084%. The sequenced sample consisted of CD4+ T cells from PBMCs. The receptors come from a human donor with Susac syndrome. Each CDR3 is given with its conserved first and last residue. D genes are given only for firm matches. A clone size is listed for some rows: how often the clone was seen (once, few, many), or a class if it is expanded.

TRBD2	once	TRBV9	TRBJ2-3	TGTGCCAGCAGCATATCTAGCGGGGGCGTCGATACGCAGTATTTT	CASSISSGGVDTQYF
-	-	TRBV9	TRBJ1-6	TGTGCCACAGGGGATGATTCACCCCTCCACTTT	CATGDDSPLHF
TRBD2	-	TRBV7-2	TRBJ2-3	TGTGCCAGCAGCCCCCGGACTAGCGGAGGAGATACGCAGTATTTT	CASSPRTSGGDTQYF
-	-	TRBV6-1	TRBJ1-3	TGTGCCAGCAGCTCACAACCGGAAGGAAACACCATATATTTT	CASSSQPEGNTIYF
-	-	TRBV3-1	TRBJ2-1	TGTGCCAGCAGCCAAGATGGTCGGCCCAAACAACCTTATGAGCAGTTCTTC	CASSQDGRPKQPYEQFF
-	-	TRBV4-2	TRBJ2-1	TGTGCCAGCAGCCAAGGGTCTGCCTCAAGCTCCTACAATGAGCAGTTCTTC	CASSQGSASSSYNEQFF
TRBD2	-	TRBV28	TRBJ2-2	TGTGCCAGCCTGGGACTAACCCCCGGGGAGCTGTTTTTT	CASLGLTPGELFF
TRBD1	-	TRBV10-3	TRBJ2-7	TGTGCCATCACTTACGGACAGGGCTACGAGCAGTACTTC	CAITYGQGYEQYF
-	-	TRBV2	TRBJ2-3	TGTGCCAGCAGTCTCAATTCAGGGGAGACGCAGTATTTT	CASSLNSGETQYF
TRBD1	-	TRBV4-2	TRBJ2-7	TGTGCCAGCAGCCAGACCCGGGACAGGACGCACGAGCAGTACTTC	CASSQTRDRTHEQYF
TRBD1	-	TRBV9	TRBJ1-2	TGTGCCAGCAGCGAAGAGAGCAGGGGGAATGGCTACACCTTC	CASSEESRGNGYTF
-	-	TRBV14	TRBJ2-7	TGTGCCAGCAGTCTACTACAGTCATCCGAGCAGTACTTC	CASSLLQSSEQYF
-	once	TRBV15	TRBJ2-7	TGTGCCACCAGCAGAGACCGCTCGGGCGGTCGGCAGTACTTC	CATSRDRSGGRQYF
-	once	TRBV4-1	TRBJ1-1	TGCGCCAGCAGCCAGCCGGGTGGGGGGGCGCGTCGGATCACTGAAGCTTTCTTT	CASSQPGGGARRITEAFF
TRBD1	few	TRBV3-1	TRBJ1-1	TGTGCCAGCAGGAGACAGGGGAACACTGAAGCTTTCTTT	CASRRQGNTEAFF
-	-	TRBV6-5	TRBJ2-6	TGTGCCAGCAGTTTGTCTAAGAGCTCTGGGGCCAACGTCCTGACTTTC	CASSLSKSSGANVLTF
TRBD1	once	TRBV6-4	TRBJ2-1	TGTGCCAGCAGTGAGAGGACAGGGAGCTACAATGAGCAGTTCTTC	CASSERTGSYNEQFF
-	-	TRBV2	TRBJ1-5	TGTGCCAGCAGTGAACAGCAAATTAGCAATCAGCCCCAGCATTTT	CASSEQQISNQPQHF
TRBD1	-	TRBV6-5	TRBJ1-1	TGTGCCAGCAGTTCTCCCTCATTTCGGACAGGGCGAAACACTGAAGCTTTCTTT	CASSSPSFRTGRNTEAFF
-	-	TRBV7-9	TRBJ1-3	TGTGCCAGCAGCTTACGTTCGTCCGGAAACACCATATATTTT	CASSLRSSGNTIYF
-	-	TRBV29-1	TRBJ1-4	TGCAGCGTTCGGACCGGGGCAGCTGAAAAACTGTTTTTT	CSVRTGAAEKLFF
TRBD2	once	TRBV13	TRBJ2-3	TGTGCCAGCAGCGCGCCCCATCGACTAGCGGGGGGCCATAACACAGATACGCAGTATTTT	CASSAPHRLAGGHNTDTQYF
-	-	TRBV28	TRBJ1-4	TGTGCCAGCAGTACAGGAGCAGCAACTAATGAAAAACTGTTTTTT	CASSTGAATNEKLFF
-	once	TRBV24-1	TRBJ2-1	TGTGCCACCAGGGGGGACACCCCCAATGAGCAGTTCTTC	CATRGDTPNEQFF
TRBD1	once	TRBV11-2	TRBJ2-1	TGTGCCAGCAGCCAAGGGGACAGCGCTTGGAACAATGAGCAGTTCTTC	CASSQGDSAWNNEQFF